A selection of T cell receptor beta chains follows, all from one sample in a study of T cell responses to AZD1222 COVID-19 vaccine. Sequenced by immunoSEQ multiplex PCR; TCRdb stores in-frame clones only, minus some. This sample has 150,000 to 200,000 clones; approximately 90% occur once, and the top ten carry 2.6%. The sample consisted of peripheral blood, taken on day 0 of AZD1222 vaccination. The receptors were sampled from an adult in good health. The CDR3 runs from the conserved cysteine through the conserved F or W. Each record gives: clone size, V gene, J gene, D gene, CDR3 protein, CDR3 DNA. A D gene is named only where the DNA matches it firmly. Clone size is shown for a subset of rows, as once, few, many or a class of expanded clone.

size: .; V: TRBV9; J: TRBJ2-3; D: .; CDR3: CASSVQAWPDTQYF; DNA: TGTGCCAGCAGCGTCCAGGCTTGGCCAGATACGCAGTATTTT
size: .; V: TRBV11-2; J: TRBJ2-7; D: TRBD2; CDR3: CASSLGTSEYYEQYF; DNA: TGTGCCAGCAGCCTCGGGACTAGCGAGTACTACGAGCAGTACTTC
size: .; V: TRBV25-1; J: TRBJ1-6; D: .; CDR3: CASRKDPAGDSPLHF; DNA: TGTGCCAGCAGGAAAGATCCTGCAGGTGACTCACCCCTCCACTTT
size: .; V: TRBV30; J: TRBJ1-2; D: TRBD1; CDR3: CAWSEPGGYGYTF; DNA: TGTGCCTGGAGTGAGCCAGGGGGGTATGGCTACACCTTC
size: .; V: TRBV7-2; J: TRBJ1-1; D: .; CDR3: CASSFILTFAEAFF; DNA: .
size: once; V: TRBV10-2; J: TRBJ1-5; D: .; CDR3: CASSDVGFSNQPQHF; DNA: TGCGCCAGCAGTGATGTAGGATTTAGCAATCAGCCCCAGCATTTT
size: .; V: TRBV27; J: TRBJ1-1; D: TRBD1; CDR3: CASRRGQVNTEAFF; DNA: TGTGCCAGCAGACGGGGACAGGTTAACACTGAAGCTTTCTTT
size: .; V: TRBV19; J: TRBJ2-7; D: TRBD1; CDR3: CASSGGTGNYEQYF; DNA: TGTGCCAGTAGTGGGGGGACAGGGAACTACGAGCAGTACTTC
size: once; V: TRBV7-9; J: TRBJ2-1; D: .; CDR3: CASSPQVGEQFF; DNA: TGTGCCAGCAGCCCGCAAGTTGGTGAGCAGTTCTTC
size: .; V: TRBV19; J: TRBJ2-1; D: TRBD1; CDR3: CASSIGAGTGHNEQFF; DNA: TGTGCCAGTAGTATAGGGGCCGGGACAGGCCACAATGAGCAGTTCTTC
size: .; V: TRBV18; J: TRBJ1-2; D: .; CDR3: CASSPGSAANYGYTF; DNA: TGTGCCAGCTCACCCGGCAGCGCGGCTAACTATGGCTACACCTTC
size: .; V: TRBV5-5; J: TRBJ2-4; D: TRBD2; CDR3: CASRTGGRENIQYF; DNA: TGTGCCAGCAGAACGGGAGGGCGAGAAAACATTCAGTACTTC
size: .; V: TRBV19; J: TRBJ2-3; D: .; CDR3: CASSIGSGTDTQYF; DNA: TGTGCCAGTAGTATAGGTAGCGGCACAGATACGCAGTATTTT
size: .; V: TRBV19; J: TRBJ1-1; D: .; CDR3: CASSSYMNTEAFF; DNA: TGTGCCAGTAGTAGCTATATGAACACTGAAGCTTTCTTT
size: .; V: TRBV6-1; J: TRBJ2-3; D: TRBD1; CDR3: CASSAPGQGMEDTQYF; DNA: TGTGCCAGCAGTGCTCCGGGACAGGGGATGGAAGATACGCAGTATTTT
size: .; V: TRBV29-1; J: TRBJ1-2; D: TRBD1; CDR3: CSTKTGVGYTF; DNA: TGCAGCACCAAGACAGGGGTTGGCTACACCTTC
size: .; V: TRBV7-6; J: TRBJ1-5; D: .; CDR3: CASSPGPVGSNQPQHF; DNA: TGTGCCAGCAGCCCCGGGCCTGTCGGGAGCAATCAGCCCCAGCATTTT
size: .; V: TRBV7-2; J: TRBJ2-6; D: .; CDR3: CASSNRFSGANVLTF; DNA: TGTGCCAGCAGCAACAGGTTCTCTGGGGCCAACGTCCTGACTTTC
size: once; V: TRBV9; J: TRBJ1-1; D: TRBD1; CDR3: CASSVAKGAVMNTEAFF; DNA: TGTGCCAGCAGCGTAGCTAAGGGGGCAGTTATGAACACTGAAGCTTTCTTT
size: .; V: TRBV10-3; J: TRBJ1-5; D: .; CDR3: CAIGGQTNQPQHF; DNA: TGTGCCATCGGTGGACAGACCAATCAGCCCCAGCATTTT
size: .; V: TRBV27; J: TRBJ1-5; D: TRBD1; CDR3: CASRTLGTGINQPQHF; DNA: TGTGCCAGCAGGACCCTGGGGACAGGGATCAATCAGCCCCAGCATTTT
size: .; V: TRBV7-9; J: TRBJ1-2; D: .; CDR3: CASVPVYGYTF; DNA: TGTGCCAGCGTCCCCGTCTATGGCTACACCTTC
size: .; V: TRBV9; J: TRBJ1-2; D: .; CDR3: CASSVEGANYGYTF; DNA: TGTGCCAGCAGCGTAGAAGGAGCTAACTATGGCTACACCTTC
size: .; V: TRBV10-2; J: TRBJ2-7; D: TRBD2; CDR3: CASRRILGTSESYEQYF; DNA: TGCGCCAGCAGAAGGATTTTAGGGACTAGCGAGTCCTACGAGCAGTACTTC
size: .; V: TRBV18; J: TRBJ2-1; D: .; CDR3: CASSYRDLTGNEQFF; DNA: TGTGCCAGCTCATACCGGGACCTTACGGGCAATGAGCAGTTCTTC
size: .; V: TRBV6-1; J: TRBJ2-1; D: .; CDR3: CASSEARGRGVGEQFF; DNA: TGTGCCAGCAGTGAAGCGCGTGGTAGGGGCGTTGGGGAGCAGTTCTTC
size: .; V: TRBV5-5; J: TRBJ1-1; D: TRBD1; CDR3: CASSYSGPGQGAEAFF; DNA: TGTGCCAGCAGCTATTCGGGCCCTGGACAGGGGGCTGAAGCTTTCTTT
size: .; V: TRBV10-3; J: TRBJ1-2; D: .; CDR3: CAISENTGRNGYTF; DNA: TGTGCCATCAGTGAGAACACAGGTCGAAATGGCTACACCTTC
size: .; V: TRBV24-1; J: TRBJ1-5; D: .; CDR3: CATSEPYSNQPQHF; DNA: TGTGCCACCAGTGAGCCCTATAGCAATCAGCCCCAGCATTTT
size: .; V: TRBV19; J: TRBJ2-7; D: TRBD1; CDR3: CASSGVTGAYEQYF; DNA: TGTGCCAGTAGTGGGGTCACAGGGGCCTACGAGCAGTACTTC
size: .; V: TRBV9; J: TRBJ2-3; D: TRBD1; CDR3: CASSDRGRVDTQYF; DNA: TGTGCCAGCAGCGACAGGGGGCGTGTAGATACGCAGTATTTT
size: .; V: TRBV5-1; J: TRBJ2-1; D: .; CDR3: CASSLDNPLQEFF; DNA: TGCGCCAGCAGCCTCGATAACCCACTTCAGGAGTTCTTC
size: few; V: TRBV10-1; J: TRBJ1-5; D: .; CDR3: CASSETVNQPQHF; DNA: TGCGCCAGCAGTGAGACAGTCAATCAGCCCCAGCATTTT
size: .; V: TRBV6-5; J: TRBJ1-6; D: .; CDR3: CAFGNHEASPLHF; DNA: TGTGCCTTTGGGAACCACGAGGCTTCACCCCTCCACTTT
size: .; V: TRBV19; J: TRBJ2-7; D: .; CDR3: CASSITPGRNHEQYF; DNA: TGTGCCAGTAGTATAACACCGGGACGCAACCACGAGCAGTACTTC
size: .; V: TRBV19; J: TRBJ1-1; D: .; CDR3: CASTSPPRQAGVRYYEAFF; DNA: TGTGCCAGTACCTCACCGCCCAGACAGGCCGGGGTACGCTACTATGAAGCTTTCTTT
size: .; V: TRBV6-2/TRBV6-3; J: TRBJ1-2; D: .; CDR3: CASSSRQEIYGYTF; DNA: TGTGCCAGCAGTAGTCGACAGGAAATCTATGGCTACACCTTC
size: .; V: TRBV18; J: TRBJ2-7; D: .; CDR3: CASSGGRISWEQYF; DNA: TGTGCCAGCTCCGGGGGACGGATATCGTGGGAGCAGTACTTC
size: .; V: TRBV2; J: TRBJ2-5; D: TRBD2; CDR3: CAKYQREGETQYF; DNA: TGTGCCAAATACCAGCGGGAGGGGGAGACCCAGTACTTC
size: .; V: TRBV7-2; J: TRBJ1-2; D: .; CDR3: CASSLEIRAAGYTF; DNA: TGTGCCAGCAGCTTAGAAATCAGGGCTGCGGGCTACACCTTC
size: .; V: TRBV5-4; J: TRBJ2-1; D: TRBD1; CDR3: CASSSGTADFYNEQFF; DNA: TGTGCCAGCAGCTCCGGGACAGCCGATTTTTACAATGAGCAGTTCTTC
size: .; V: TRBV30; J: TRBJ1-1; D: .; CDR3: CAWRSGVNTEAFF; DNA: TGTGCCTGGAGATCAGGGGTGAACACTGAAGCTTTCTTT
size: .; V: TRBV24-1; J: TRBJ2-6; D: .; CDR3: CATSNQGSSGANVLTF; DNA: TGTGCCACCAGTAACCAGGGGTCATCTGGGGCCAACGTCCTGACTTTC
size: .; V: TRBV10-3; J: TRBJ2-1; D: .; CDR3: CATHGSYNEQFF; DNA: TGTGCCACCCACGGTTCCTACAATGAGCAGTTCTTC
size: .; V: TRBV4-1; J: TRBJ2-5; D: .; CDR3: CASSQANVRTDGGTQYF; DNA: TGCGCCAGCAGCCAAGCAAATGTGAGGACGGACGGAGGGACCCAGTACTTC
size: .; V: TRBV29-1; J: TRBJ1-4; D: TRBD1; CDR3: CSVTGTGGGNEKLFF; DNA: TGCAGCGTCACCGGGACAGGGGGCGGTAATGAAAAACTGTTTTTT
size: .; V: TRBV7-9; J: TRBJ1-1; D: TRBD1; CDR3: CASSFTGGGEAFF; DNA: TGTGCCAGCAGCTTCACAGGGGGCGGCGAAGCTTTCTTT
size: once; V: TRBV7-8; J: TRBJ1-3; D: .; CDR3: CASSRDGRSGNTIYF; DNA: TGTGCCAGCAGCCGAGACGGCCGCTCTGGAAACACCATATATTTT
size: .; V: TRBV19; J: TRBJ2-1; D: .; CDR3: CASSIDGAFNEQFF; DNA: TGTGCCAGTAGTATAGATGGGGCCTTCAATGAGCAGTTCTTC
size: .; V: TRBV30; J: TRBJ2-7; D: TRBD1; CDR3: CAWSRSRQGFYEQYF; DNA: TGTGCCTGGAGTCGGTCTAGACAGGGCTTCTACGAGCAGTACTTC
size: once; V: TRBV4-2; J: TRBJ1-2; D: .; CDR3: CASSQEGRTNYGYTF; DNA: TGTGCCAGCAGCCAAGAAGGCCGTACTAACTATGGCTACACCTTC
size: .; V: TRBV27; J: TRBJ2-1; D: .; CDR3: CASSLGGDEQFF; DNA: TGTGCCAGCAGTTTAGGAGGAGATGAGCAGTTCTTC
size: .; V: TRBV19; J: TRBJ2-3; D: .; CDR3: CASKAMADTQYF; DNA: TGTGCCAGTAAAGCCATGGCAGATACGCAGTATTTT
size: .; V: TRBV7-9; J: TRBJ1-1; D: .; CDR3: CASSSHDGNTEAFF; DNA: TGTGCCAGCAGCTCACATGACGGGAACACTGAAGCTTTCTTT
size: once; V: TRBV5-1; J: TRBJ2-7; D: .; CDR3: CASRVEVSGLTLSYEQYF; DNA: TGCGCCAGCAGAGTGGAAGTTAGCGGCCTCACCCTCTCCTACGAGCAGTACTTC
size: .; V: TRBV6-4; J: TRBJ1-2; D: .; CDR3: CATKWRGPLLMGYTF; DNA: TGTGCCACCAAGTGGCGGGGGCCCCTATTAATGGGCTACACCTTC
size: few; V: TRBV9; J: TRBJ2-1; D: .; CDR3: CASSVDGRWVEQFF; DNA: TGTGCCAGCAGCGTAGACGGGAGATGGGTTGAGCAGTTCTTC
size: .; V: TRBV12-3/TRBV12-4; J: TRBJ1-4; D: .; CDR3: CAVGSTNEKLFF; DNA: TGTGCCGTAGGGAGCACTAATGAAAAACTGTTTTTT